This T cell receptor beta chain was identified during a study of blood T cell dynamics during melanoma immunotherapy. Turning to the study itself: Standard first-line treatment here was pembrolizumab or nivolumab plus ipilimumab in metastatic melanoma.

Profiling relied on immunoSEQ multiplex PCR, and the TCRdb table lists in-frame clones only, not all of them. The sample lists 25,000 to 35,000 clones, 75% to 90% occurring once. Germline CDR1 SGHVS, CDR2 FNYEAQ. The V and J ends lost 1 base and 7 bases, in that order; junction bases with no gene match: 2. CDR3 size: 15 residues. Stated time point: week 3, after first cycle of checkpoint inhibitor. This receptor was identified in a human donor with melanoma. Sequenced here: blood, sampled from a patient treated with checkpoint blockade. The chain has TRBV7-6 and TRBJ1-6, with 9 nucleotides matching TRBD1. Written as DNA, the CDR3 is TGTGCCAGCAGCTTAGAGGGGACAGGGAATTCACCCCTCCACTTT. Amino acid sequence: CASSLEGTGNSPLHF. The variable domain in full, with the rest retrieved from reference TRBV7-6 and TRBJ1-6, is GAGVSQSPRYKVTKRGQDVALRCDPISGHVSLYWYRQALGQGPEFLTYFNYEAQQDKSGLPNDRFSAERPEGSISTLTIQRTEQRDSAMYRCASSLEGTGNSPLHFGNGTRLTVT.